Below, 15 T cell receptor beta chains from the same sample are listed, as sequenced in a study of blood T cell repertoires in COVID-19. The repertoire was sequenced with immunoSEQ multiplex PCR; TCRdb's copy has only in-frame clones and lacks some. The table includes over 200,000 clones, about 88% detected once. The sequenced material came from peripheral blood. The receptors originated from a man in his forties with acute or convalescent COVID-19.

This clone has a handful of counts. Other DNA variants within this sample encode the same CDR3. The chain carries TRBV14 and TRBJ1-2; D not resolved. Deletions cut 1 base from V and 4 bases from J, with 7 bases between. Germline assignment: CDR1 SGHDN and CDR2 FVKESK. This CDR3 has 13 amino acids. The CDR3 here is CASSQVYSYGYTF. CDR3 nucleotides: TGTGCCAGCAGCCAAGTCTATTCCTATGGCTACACCTTC.

This chain joins TRBV9 and TRBJ2-5, with TRBD1 matching over 7 bases. CDR3 size: 14 residues. The germline V gene encodes CDR1 SGDLS and CDR2 YYNGEE. V lost 2 bases, J lost 2 bases, and 3 bases stayed unmatched. CDR3 coding DNA: TGTGCCAGCAGCGTGACAGGGTCTCAAGAGACCCAGTACTTC. This sequence encodes CASSVTGSQETQYF.

The chain has TRBV27 and TRBJ1-4, with 8 bases fitting TRBD1. The CDR3 extends over 15 amino acids. V shed 5 bases, J shed 8 bases, and the junction held 10 bases outside the gene matches. From germline, CDR1 is MNHEY and CDR2 SMNVEV (reference sequence). Written as DNA, the CDR3 is TGTGCCAGCAGTCTCCTCCCGGACAGGGTGGAAAAACTGTTTTTT. Protein: CASSLLPDRVEKLFF.

This chain connects TRBV5-1 to TRBJ2-1, with D possibly matching TRBD2 (5 bases). V shed 4 bases and J shed 2 bases, with 16 bases lying between them. Per germline, CDR1 SGHRS and CDR2 YFSETQ. The CDR3 consists of 16 residues. The CDR3 loop is CASSPTAASPYNEQFF. The DNA for the CDR3 is TGCGCCAGCAGCCCTACCGCGGCTAGCCCCTACAATGAGCAGTTCTTC.

This clone came up a few times. This chain uses TRBV29-1 with TRBJ1-2; D is uncertain. V dropped 2 bases and J dropped 3 bases, with 13 bases sitting between them. This CDR3 contains 14 residues. The germline V gene has CDR1 SQVTM and CDR2 ANQGSEA. CDR3 amino acids: CSVESRGADYGYTF. The CDR3 coding sequence is TGCAGCGTTGAATCCCGGGGAGCGGACTATGGCTACACCTTC.

The chain joins TRBV7-3 to TRBJ2-1; maybe TRBD2 (6 bases). The CDR3 is 14 amino acids. The V gene's germline CDR1 is SGHTA and CDR2 FQGTGA. Trimming cost V 5 bases and J 3 bases, with 11 bases left between them. As DNA, the CDR3 is TGTGCCAGCAGCCCGGGGGACGACTACAATGAGCAGTTCTTC. Its translation: CASSPGDDYNEQFF.

The rearrangement uses TRBV5-1 and TRBJ1-1; possible D gene TRBD1, 5 bases. Germline V gene lookup returns CDR1 SGHRS and CDR2 YFSETQ. V was cut by 0 bases and J by 1 base, with 16 bases left in between. The CDR3 totals 17 residues. The CDR3 DNA reads as TGCGCCAGCAGCTTGGGAGGGACTCCGAGACGGAACACTGAAGCTTTCTTT. Translating it yields CASSLGGTPRRNTEAFF.

This chain connects TRBV10-3 to TRBJ2-7, with 9 bases lining up with TRBD2. Germline CDR1 is ENHRY and CDR2 is SYGVKD. The CDR3 runs 14 residues. The V gene end was trimmed by 6 bases and the J gene end by 3 bases; junction bases not matched to a gene: 6. CDR3 DNA sequence: TGTGCCATCAGCTTTAGCGGGGGCCTCTACGAGCAGTACTTC. Translated, it gives CAISFSGGLYEQYF.

This clone was seen a handful of times. This specimen includes other DNA sequences encoding the same CDR3. The V call is TRBV6-5, the J call TRBJ2-5, with 11 nucleotides matching TRBD2. Germline lookup yields CDR1 MNHEY and CDR2 SVGAGI. The CDR3 has 16 residues. V lost 2 bases, J lost 1 base, and 3 bases stayed unmatched. The CDR3 sequence: CASSYGTSGTQETQYF. In DNA, the CDR3 is TGTGCCAGCAGTTACGGGACTAGCGGTACCCAAGAGACCCAGTACTTC.

The V gene is TRBV1, the J gene TRBJ2-7; TRBD1 reflects the table's D call only, with no check against the DNA. TRBV1 is noted as a pseudogene. The CDR3 extends over 14 amino acids. The CDR3 nucleotides are TGCACCAGCAGCCAGGGCAGGGGCTCCTACGAGCAGTACTTC. It specifies CTSSQGRGSYEQYF.

This sequence joins TRBV7-9 and TRBJ2-5; 9 nucleotides line up with TRBD1. CDR3 size: 14 residues. CDR1 SEHNR and CDR2 FQNEAQ come from the germline V gene (reference sequence). J lost 4 bases, V lost 3 bases, and 3 bases had no gene match. This CDR3 reads CASSFGQGRETQYF. The CDR3 region has the DNA TGTGCCAGCAGCTTCGGACAGGGGCGAGAGACCCAGTACTTC.

The chain combines TRBV19 with TRBJ1-2; 7 nucleotides match TRBD1. This CDR3 contains 13 residues. V dropped 7 bases and J dropped 5; count of bases not matched to a gene: 7. Per the germline V gene, CDR1 is LNHDA and CDR2 is SQIVND (reference sequence). CDR3 loop: CASTDRRLYGYTF. The DNA of the CDR3 is TGTGCCAGTACGGACAGGCGTCTATATGGCTACACCTTC.

V and J are TRBV20-1 and TRBJ1-1; D might be TRBD1 (6 bases). V was cut by 3 bases and J by 0 bases, with 17 bases left in between. The CDR3 extends over 16 amino acids. Germline-derived CDR1 and CDR2 are DFQATT and SNEGSKA (reference sequence). DNA of the CDR3: TGCAGTGCTAGTTCTCAGGGGACACGGATGAACACTGAAGCTTTCTTT. The encoded protein is CSASSQGTRMNTEAFF.

The genes are TRBV18 and TRBJ2-5, with D unclear. Germline-derived CDR1 and CDR2 are KGHSH and LQKENI. V was cut by 7 bases and J by 4 bases, with 10 bases left in between. The CDR3 extends over 12 amino acids. This CDR3 is CASFRERETQYF. CDR3 in DNA: TGTGCCAGCTTCCGCGAGCGAGAGACCCAGTACTTC.

The V call is TRBV29-1, the J call TRBJ2-7; the D gene is possibly TRBD1 (5 bases). V lost 4 bases, J lost 4 bases, and 11 bases lay in between. The V gene's germline CDR1 is SQVTM and CDR2 ANQGSEA. The CDR3 has 12 amino acids. The CDR3 bases are TGCAGCGTTGGTGGGGCTTGGTACGAGCAGTACTTC. This translates into CSVGGAWYEQYF.